Listed below are T cell receptor beta chains from one sample, sequenced in a study of blood T cell repertoires in COVID-19. Here immunoSEQ multiplex PCR was the method, and the copy in TCRdb shows in-frame clones only, minus some. Of about 480,000 clones listed, approximately 87% are singletons. The sample was PBMCs or T cells enriched from blood (not recorded which). These receptors were taken from a woman in her thirties or forties who had recovered from COVID-19. The CDR3 runs from the conserved cysteine through the conserved F or W. The D gene is left open where the match is weak. The size entry is marked missing in some rows and otherwise reads once, few, many or a size class.

d_call | clone_size | j_call | v_call | cdr3_length | cdr3_aa | cdr3_nt
- | - | TRBJ1-1 | TRBV10-2 | 12 | CASRRSVTEAFF | TGCGCCAGCCGCCGGAGCGTCACTGAAGCTTTCTTT
TRBD2 | - | TRBJ2-7 | TRBV2 | 15 | CASSDSGGSRYEQYF | TGTGCCAGCAGCGATAGTGGCGGGAGCAGGTACGAGCAGTACTTC
- | - | TRBJ1-1 | TRBV15 | 13 | CATSRARLTEAFF | TGTGCCACCAGCAGGGCTCGACTGACTGAAGCTTTCTTT
TRBD2 | - | TRBJ2-3 | TRBV11-3 | 15 | CASSFSAGATDTQYF | TGTGCCAGCAGCTTTTCAGCGGGAGCGACTGATACGCAGTATTTT
- | - | TRBJ2-1 | TRBV18 | 15 | CASSRSRDSYNEQFF | TGTGCCAGCTCACGCAGCAGGGACTCCTACAATGAGCAGTTCTTC
- | few | TRBJ1-2 | TRBV9 | 15 | CASSSPGHLTRGYTF | TGTGCCAGCAGCTCCCCCGGACACCTAACGAGGGGCTACACCTTC
TRBD1 | few | TRBJ1-2 | TRBV5-6 | 17 | CASSFGTGIQSGYGYTF | TGTGCCAGCAGCTTCGGGACAGGGATACAGTCGGGCTATGGCTACACCTTC
TRBD2 | - | TRBJ2-1 | TRBV7-2 | 15 | CASSLEAGAHNEQFF | TGTGCCAGCAGCTTAGAAGCGGGAGCCCACAATGAGCAGTTCTTC
- | - | TRBJ2-1 | TRBV27 | 16 | CASSSVRDHLGNEQFF | TGTGCCAGCAGTTCGGTCCGGGATCACCTTGGGAATGAGCAGTTCTTC
- | - | TRBJ1-1 | TRBV18 | 16 | CASSPQGRTMRTEAFF | TGTGCCAGCTCACCACAGGGCAGGACAATGAGGACTGAAGCTTTCTTT
- | once | TRBJ1-1 | TRBV13 | 14 | CASSLWQGLTEAFF | TGTGCCAGCAGCTTATGGCAGGGTCTCACTGAAGCTTTCTTT
TRBD2 | - | TRBJ2-7 | TRBV7-9 | 12 | CASSLATSGPFF | TGTGCCAGCAGCTTGGCGACTAGCGGGCCTTTCTTC
TRBD2 | - | TRBJ2-3 | TRBV7-2 | 16 | CASSLVGGRATDTQYF | TGTGCCAGCAGCTTAGTTGGCGGGAGGGCCACAGATACGCAGTATTTT
- | - | TRBJ2-1 | TRBV7-2 | 18 | CASSLAQSRRATYNEQFF | TGTGCCAGCAGCTTAGCGCAAAGTCGGCGGGCAACCTACAATGAGCAGTTCTTC
TRBD1 | - | TRBJ2-7 | TRBV10-2 | 13 | CASGQDRGYEQYF | TGCGCCAGCGGACAGGACAGGGGCTACGAGCAGTACTTC
TRBD2 | - | TRBJ2-7 | TRBV6-2/TRBV6-3 | 17 | CASSPPGLAGVSYEQYF | TGTGCCAGCAGTCCCCCTGGACTAGCGGGAGTATCCTACGAGCAGTACTTC
- | - | TRBJ2-7 | TRBV25-1 | 14 | CASSDVFGTYEQYF | TGTGCCAGCAGTGACGTTTTCGGTACCTACGAGCAGTACTTC
TRBD1 | - | TRBJ1-1 | TRBV10-2 | 12 | CASTQGHTEAFF | TGCGCCAGCACACAGGGGCACACTGAAGCTTTCTTT
- | - | TRBJ1-4 | TRBV30 | 15 | CAWSLNSATNEKLFF | TGTGCCTGGAGCCTAAACAGTGCAACTAATGAAAAACTGTTTTTT
TRBD2 | - | TRBJ2-3 | TRBV5-1 | 17 | CASSLEGGSGMGDTQYF | TGCGCCAGCAGCTTGGAAGGTGGTAGCGGGATGGGGGATACGCAGTATTTT
TRBD1 | once | TRBJ1-2 | TRBV7-8 | 15 | CASSPTPTGDYGYTF | TGTGCCAGCAGCCCCACCCCGACAGGGGACTATGGCTACACCTTC
- | - | TRBJ1-1 | TRBV18 | 14 | CASSRQQENTEAFF | TGTGCCAGCTCACGACAACAGGAGAACACTGAAGCTTTCTTT
- | - | TRBJ2-5 | TRBV15 | 13 | CATSRAGRETQYF | TGTGCCACCAGCAGAGCGGGGAGGGAGACCCAGTACTTC
- | - | TRBJ1-1 | TRBV5-1 | 14 | CASSWSGVRTEAFF | TGCGCCAGCAGCTGGTCGGGGGTTCGGACTGAAGCTTTCTTT
- | - | TRBJ2-7 | TRBV25-1 | 14 | CASSISGDSYEQYF | TGTGCCAGCAGCATATCGGGGGACTCCTACGAGCAGTACTTC
- | - | TRBJ1-2 | TRBV3-1/TRBV3-2 | 13 | CASSQGALYGYTF | TGTGCCAGCAGCCAAGGGGCGCTCTATGGCTACACCTTC
TRBD1 | - | TRBJ1-5 | TRBV15 | 18 | CATSRVGQGRLSNQPQHF | TGTGCCACCAGCAGAGTAGGACAGGGGAGGTTAAGCAATCAGCCCCAGCATTTT
TRBD2 | - | TRBJ2-1 | TRBV18 | 14 | CASSPERERNEQFF | TGTGCCAGCTCACCAGAGCGGGAGCGCAATGAGCAGTTCTTC
TRBD2 | - | TRBJ2-7 | TRBV5-1 | 14 | CASSFLAGEGEQYF | TGCGCCAGCAGCTTCCTAGCGGGAGAGGGCGAGCAGTACTTC
TRBD2 | once | TRBJ2-5 | TRBV5-1 | 15 | CASSLTFSGGETQYF | TGCGCCAGCAGTTTGACTTTTTCGGGAGGAGAGACCCAGTACTTC
TRBD1 | - | TRBJ2-7 | TRBV5-4 | 16 | CASSSRTRTGTYEQYF | TGTGCCAGCAGCTCCAGAACCAGGACAGGAACCTACGAGCAGTACTTC